Listed here is a single TCR beta chain. Its matching antigen is unknown. This sample was included in a study of blood T cells in healthy people across ages. Alongside a J-beta primer mix, a sample-barcoded 5' primer served in a second PCR lasting 7 to 11 cycles. CDR3-containing paired-end reads numbering at least 2.5 million came from each sample. TCRdb independently ran MiXCR on the 5' RACE reads; one entry per CDR3 protein. The sample yields around 1,000,000 distinct CDR3 sequences, approximately 38% seen once. Samples each had at least 5.5 micrograms of total RNA extracted. The study, taken as a whole, reports: Observed TCR beta diversity showed a strong correlation with the percentage of naive T cells as measured by flow cytometry.

This sequence originates from a man between 18 and 35 years old in good health. Material for sequencing was blood.

This chain's CDR3 is CASSRIRDRGLETQYF. CDR3 in DNA: TGTGCCAGCAGCCGTATACGCGACAGGGGGCTTGAGACCCAGTACTTC. The chain couples TRBV6-6 to TRBJ2-5, with TRBD1 matching over 10 bases. V gave up 6 bases and J gave up 5 bases; unmatched junction bases: 12. The CDR3 is 16 amino acids. Germline V lookup: CDR1 MNHNY, CDR2 SVGAGI (reference sequence).